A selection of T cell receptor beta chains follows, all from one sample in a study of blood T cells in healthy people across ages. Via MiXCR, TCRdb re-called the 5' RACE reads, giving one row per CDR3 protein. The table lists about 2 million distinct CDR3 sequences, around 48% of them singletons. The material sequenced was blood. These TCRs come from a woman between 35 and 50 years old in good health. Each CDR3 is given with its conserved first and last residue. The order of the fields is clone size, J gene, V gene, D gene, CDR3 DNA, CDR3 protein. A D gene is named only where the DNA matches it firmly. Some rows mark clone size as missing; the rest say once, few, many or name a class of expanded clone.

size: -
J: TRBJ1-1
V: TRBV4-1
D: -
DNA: TGCGCCAGCAGCCAAGATCAACAGGTACCGAACACTGAAGCTTTCTTT
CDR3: CASSQDQQVPNTEAFF

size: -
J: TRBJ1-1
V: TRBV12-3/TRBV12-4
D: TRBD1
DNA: TGTGCCAGCAGCTTGGACGGGACAGGGAGGACTGAAGCTTTCTTT
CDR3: CASSLDGTGRTEAFF

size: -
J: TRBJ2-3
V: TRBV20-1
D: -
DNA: TGCAGTGCGCGACGATTTACTAGCACAGATACGCAGTATTTT
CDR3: CSARRFTSTDTQYF

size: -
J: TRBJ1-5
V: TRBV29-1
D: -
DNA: TGCAGCGTTGGGTCCGGAAATAGCAATCAGCCCCAGCATTTT
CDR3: CSVGSGNSNQPQHF

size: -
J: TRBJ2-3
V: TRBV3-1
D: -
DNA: TGTGCCAGCAGCCAAGAACGATTGAGCACAGATACGCAGTATTTT
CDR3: CASSQERLSTDTQYF

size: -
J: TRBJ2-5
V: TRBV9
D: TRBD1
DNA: TGTGCCAGCAGCCCCCCACGACAGGGGGCCGAGGAGACCCAGTACTTC
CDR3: CASSPPRQGAEETQYF

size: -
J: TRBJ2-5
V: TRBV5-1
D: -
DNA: TGCGCCAGCAGCTTGGCGGAGGCCAATCGTCGGGAGACCCAGTACTTC
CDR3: CASSLAEANRRETQYF

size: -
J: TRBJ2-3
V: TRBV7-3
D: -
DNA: TGTGCCAGCAGCGCGGAGGGACACTGGCTCCAGTATTTT
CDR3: CASSAEGHWLQYF

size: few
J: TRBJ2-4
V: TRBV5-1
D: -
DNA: TGCGCCAGCAGCTTGGAGTTCGGGACCAAAAACATTCAGTACTTC
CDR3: CASSLEFGTKNIQYF

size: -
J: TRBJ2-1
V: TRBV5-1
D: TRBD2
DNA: TGCGCCAGCAGGCCCGGGACTAGCGGCCCCTACAATGAGCAGTTCTTC
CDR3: CASRPGTSGPYNEQFF